This passage covers 20 T cell receptor beta chains from one sample sequenced in a study of regulatory and conventional T cells in breast cancer. MiXCR was run by TCRdb on the PCR reads, yielding one entry per CDR3 protein. The data contain about 16,000 distinct CDR3 sequences, around a third of them singletons. The sequenced sample consisted of conventional T cells from blood. These TCRs come from a female donor in good health.

This clonotype was counted ten times or more. The chain uses TRBV5-6 and TRBJ1-6, with D possibly being TRBD1 (6 bases). V was trimmed by 0 bases and J by 8 bases, leaving 12 bases between them. Germline CDR1 is SGHDT and CDR2 is YYEEEE. The CDR3 has 15 amino acids. The chain's CDR3 is CASSLGTALDSPLHF. The DNA for the CDR3 is TGTGCCAGCAGCTTGGGGACAGCCCTTGATTCACCCCTCCACTTT.

V usage is TRBV28 and J usage is TRBJ2-5; no clear D gene. The germline V gene has CDR1 MDHEN and CDR2 SYDVKM. There are 15 residues in the CDR3. V lost 4 bases to trimming and J lost 5 bases, with 17 bases between them. CDR3 in amino acids: CASSWRTAARETQYF. DNA of the CDR3: TGTGCCAGCAGTTGGCGGACGGCCGCGAGGGAGACCCAGTACTTC.

The rearrangement links TRBV7-9 to TRBJ2-7; possibly TRBD2 for D (5 bases). CDR1 is SEHNR, CDR2 FQNEAQ, per germline (reference sequence). V dropped 5 bases and J dropped 5 bases, with 13 bases sitting between them. The CDR3 extends over 13 amino acids. Here the CDR3 DNA reads TGTGCCAGCAGCCCCGCGGGCTATCACGAGCAGTACTTC. Protein product: CASSPAGYHEQYF.

This chain joins TRBV30 and TRBJ1-2; 10 positions match TRBD1. The CDR3 extends over 12 amino acids. Unmatched junction bases numbered 2, after V lost 3 bases and J lost 7 bases. Germline CDR1 GTSNPN, CDR2 SVGIG (reference sequence). The CDR3 sequence: CAWSRDRGGYTF. DNA for the CDR3: TGTGCCTGGAGCCGGGACAGGGGTGGCTACACCTTC.

About this clonotype: The CDR3 ends on some other residue instead of the conserved phenylalanine or tryptophan, so this is likely a read error. The J gene is TRBJ1-1, the V gene TRBV7-9; no clear D gene. CDR3 length: 13 residues. Germline CDR1 is SEHNR and CDR2 is FQNEAQ (reference sequence). The ends were cut back, 1 base at V and 7 bases at J, with 10 bases in the middle. CDR3 coding DNA: TGTGCCAGCAGCTTAGGATTCAACTATGAAGCTTTCCTT. Translated: CASSLGFNYEAFL.

This clonotype appeared a few times. V is TRBV14 and J is TRBJ2-7; 8 nucleotides align to TRBD2. V shed 4 bases, J shed 3 bases, and the junction held 5 bases outside the gene matches. Germline CDR1 reads SGHDN; CDR2 reads FVKESK. The CDR3 sequence is 14 residues long. Written as DNA, the CDR3 is TGTGCCAGCAGCCGGACTAGCCCCTACTACGAGCAGTACTTC. Amino acid sequence: CASSRTSPYYEQYF.

The V and J genes are TRBV6-5 and TRBJ1-5, with D perhaps matching TRBD1 (5 bases). Germline-derived CDR1 and CDR2 are MNHEY and SVGAGI. The V end was cut by 4 bases, the J end by 2 bases, with 12 bases between. The CDR3 runs 15 residues. CDR3 DNA: TGTGCCAGCAGTTTAGGGGTTGGCGGCAATCAGCCCCAGCATTTT. Residues: CASSLGVGGNQPQHF.

The chain carries TRBV6-1 and TRBJ2-5; D is uncertain. The germline gives CDR1 MNHNS, CDR2 SASEGT. Trimming stripped 7 bases from V and 9 bases from J, with 12 bases between. This CDR3 has 11 amino acids. CDR3 amino acids: CASKLTAAQYF. The CDR3 nucleotides read TGTGCCAGCAAACTTACCGCTGCCCAGTACTTC.

V is TRBV11-2 and J is TRBJ2-4; 13 nucleotides line up with TRBD2. CDR1 is SGHAT, CDR2 FQNNGV, per germline. V lost 5 bases and J lost 5; bases outside the gene matches: 3. The CDR3 spans 15 residues. CDR3 protein: CASSTSGGAQNIQYF. The CDR3 coding sequence is TGTGCCAGCAGCACTAGCGGGGGGGCCCAAAACATTCAGTACTTC.

CDR3 loop: CASSTRTGVTEAFF. The DNA of the CDR3 is TGTGCCAGCAGTACCCGGACAGGGGTCACTGAAGCTTTCTTT. The chain employs TRBV6-6 and TRBJ1-1; 9 nucleotides agree with TRBD1. This CDR3 has 14 residues. Germline V lookup: CDR1 MNHNY, CDR2 SVGAGI (reference sequence). V shed 5 bases, J shed 4 bases, and the junction held 5 bases outside the gene matches.

The sample holds a few counts of this clonotype. V gene TRBV5-4 combines with J gene TRBJ2-7; D tentatively fits TRBD1 or TRBD2 (5 bases each). Looked up from germline, CDR1 is SGHNT and CDR2 is YYREEE (reference sequence). Trimming cost V 0 bases and J 5 bases, with 15 bases left between them. This CDR3 is 15 amino acids long. The CDR3 is CASSLDGTFPDEQYF. The CDR3, as DNA: TGTGCCAGCAGCTTGGACGGGACCTTCCCCGACGAGCAGTACTTC.

By proportion, this clonotype is medium-sized. The CDR3 DNA is TGCAGCGTTGTTGGGGGGCGGCGTATTAAAGAGACCCAGTACTTC. Amino acids: CSVVGGRRIKETQYF. The chain joins TRBV29-1 to TRBJ2-5; the D gene could be TRBD1 or TRBD2 (6 bases each). This CDR3 is 15 amino acids long. The germline V gene has CDR1 SQVTM and CDR2 ANQGSEA. With 4 bases removed from V and 3 bases from J, the gap between germline ends came to 18 bases.

There are a few counts of this clonotype. As DNA, the CDR3 is TGTGCCATCAGGCAGGGGGGCGAGCGATCTATGGAGCAGTACTTC. This gives the protein CAIRQGGERSMEQYF. The chain carries TRBV10-3 and TRBJ2-7, with a possible D match to TRBD1 (7 bases). V lost 6 bases to trimming and J lost 7 bases, with 22 bases between them. Germline CDR1 ENHRY, CDR2 SYGVKD. CDR3 length: 15 residues.

Only a few counts were recorded for this clonotype. The V and J genes are TRBV10-3 and TRBJ2-3; 12 nucleotides match TRBD2. Germline lookup yields CDR1 ENHRY and CDR2 SYGVKD. The trim removed 0 bases at V and 4 bases at J, leaving 2 bases unmatched. The CDR3 consists of 16 residues. DNA of the CDR3: TGTGCCATCAGTGAGTCGGCTAGCGGGGGGGCAGATACGCAGTATTTT. This encodes CAISESASGGADTQYF.

J is TRBJ2-1 and V is TRBV4-1; 15 nucleotides align to TRBD2. The germline V gene has CDR1 MGHRA and CDR2 YSYEKL. The CDR3 is 15 residues long. Trimming at V came to 4 bases and at J to 10 bases, leaving 5 bases not matched to a gene. This chain's CDR3 is CASSRTSGRALEQFF. As DNA, the CDR3 is TGCGCCAGCAGCCGGACTAGCGGGAGGGCCCTCGAGCAGTTCTTC.

This clonotype was counted only a few times. The DNA for the CDR3 is TGCAGTGCTAGCCGCCCGGAAGTGGCCCAGTACTTC. As protein: CSASRPEVAQYF. V gene TRBV20-1 combines with J gene TRBJ2-5, with D unclear. CDR1 and CDR2 (germline): DFQATT, SNEGSKA (reference sequence). This CDR3 is built from 12 residues. V lost 3 bases to trimming and J lost 9 bases, with 14 bases between them.

This clonotype was recorded at least ten times. The chain recombines TRBV5-4 with TRBJ1-2; TRBD1 agrees at 8 bases. The junction had 4 bases not matched to a gene; V was cut back by 1 base and J by 8 bases. Germline loops: CDR1 SGHNT, CDR2 YYREEE (reference sequence). The CDR3 totals 13 residues. This CDR3 reads CASSLTGGEGYTF. CDR3 DNA sequence: TGTGCCAGCAGCTTGACAGGGGGAGAGGGCTACACCTTC.

For this clonotype: A read error is likely, as this CDR3 ends without the conserved phenylalanine or tryptophan. The rearrangement joins TRBV7-2 to TRBJ2-5, with 7 positions matching TRBD1. The CDR3 length is 14 residues. The V and J ends lost 1 base and 5 bases, in that order; junction bases with no gene match: 4. The germline V gene has CDR1 SGHTA and CDR2 FQGNSA. CDR3 loop: CASSLEGGRETQYL. CDR3 nucleotide sequence: TGTGCCAGCAGCTTAGAAGGGGGCCGGGAGACCCAGTACCTC.

This clonotype appeared a few times. The chain joins TRBV29-1 to TRBJ2-5; the match to TRBD2 covers 12 bases. Germline V gene sequence: CDR1 SQVTM, CDR2 ANQGSEA. The CDR3 totals 16 residues. With 4 bases clipped from V and 5 bases from J, the junction kept 11 bases outside the gene matches. The CDR3 bases are TGCAGCGTTGTCCCCAGACTAGCGGGAGTCTCGGAGACCCAGTACTTC. Residues: CSVVPRLAGVSETQYF.

The V call is TRBV2, the J call TRBJ2-5; 10 nucleotides agree with TRBD1. CDR3 length: 14 residues. Per the germline V gene, CDR1 is SNHLY and CDR2 is FYNNEI. The ends lost 7 bases at V and 3 bases at J; junction bases unmatched: 5. CDR3 nucleotides: TGTGCCAGCAATTTGGACAGGGGGAAAGAGACCCAGTACTTC. As protein: CASNLDRGKETQYF.